This TCR beta chain derives from a study of cytomegalovirus exposure and HLA in healthy donors. In the study overall: From about 180 million T cells, an earlier analysis saw roughly 100 million unique TCR beta sequences.

Note on this clone: Its specificity is unknown.

60 Vbeta and 13 Jbeta primers were used in PCR. The repertoire was sequenced with immunoSEQ multiplex PCR; TCRdb's copy has only in-frame clones and lacks some. The sample holds approximately 97,000 clones, over 75% seen once. General study points: Later analysis associated a missense DCLRE1C variant with TCR beta V- and J-gene trimming.

This TCR was recovered from a man aged 40-50 years in good health and CMV-seropositive. Sequenced sample: PBMCs.

In nucleotides, the CDR3 is TGTGCCAGCAGCGGATACAGGGGGAATGGCTACACCTTC. This gives the protein CASSGYRGNGYTF. V gene TRBV7-2 combines with J gene TRBJ1-2; TRBD1 matches 8 bases. CDR1 is SGHTA, CDR2 FQGNSA, per germline. V trimming: 5 bases; J trimming: 6 bases; junction bases outside the gene matches: 5. The CDR3 consists of 13 residues.